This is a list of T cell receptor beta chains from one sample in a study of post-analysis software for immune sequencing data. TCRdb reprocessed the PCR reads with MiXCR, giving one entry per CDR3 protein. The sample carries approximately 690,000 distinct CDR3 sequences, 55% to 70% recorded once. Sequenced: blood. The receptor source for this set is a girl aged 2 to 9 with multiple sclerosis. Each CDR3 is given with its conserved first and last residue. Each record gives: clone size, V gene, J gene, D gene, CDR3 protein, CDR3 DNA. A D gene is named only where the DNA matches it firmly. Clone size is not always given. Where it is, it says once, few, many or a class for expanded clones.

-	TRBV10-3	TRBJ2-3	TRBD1	CATLTGGSTDTQYF	TGTGCCACTCTGACAGGGGGTAGCACAGATACGCAGTATTTT
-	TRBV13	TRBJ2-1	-	CASSLWSGNKQFF	TGTGCCAGCAGCTTGTGGTCAGGCAATAAGCAGTTCTTC
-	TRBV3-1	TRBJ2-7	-	CASSQGWDGSYEQYF	TGTGCCAGCAGCCAAGGGTGGGACGGCTCCTACGAGCAGTACTTC
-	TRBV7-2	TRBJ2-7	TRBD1	CASSQGQGAWPGYEQYF	TGTGCCAGCAGCCAGGGACAGGGGGCGTGGCCGGGTTACGAGCAGTACTTC
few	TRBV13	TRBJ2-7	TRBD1	CASSLGPDRGGYEQYF	TGTGCCAGCAGCTTAGGCCCGGACAGGGGGGGATACGAGCAGTACTTC
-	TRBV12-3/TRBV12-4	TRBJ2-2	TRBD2	CASSFAGGTTGELFF	TGTGCCAGCAGTTTCGCGGGAGGGACCACCGGGGAGCTGTTTTTT
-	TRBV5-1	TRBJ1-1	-	CASSLSEGGQILNTEAFF	TGCGCCAGCAGCCTGAGTGAAGGGGGGCAAATTTTGAACACTGAAGCTTTCTTT
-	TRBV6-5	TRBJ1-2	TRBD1	CASSYSQGAAGYTF	TGTGCCAGCAGTTACTCCCAGGGGGCGGCGGGCTACACCTTC
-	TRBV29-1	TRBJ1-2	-	CSASQSYGYTF	TGCAGCGCGTCCCAATCCTATGGCTACACCTTC
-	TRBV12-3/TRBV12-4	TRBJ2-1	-	CASSLSGGGHNEQFF	TGTGCCAGCAGCCTCTCGGGCGGGGGCCACAATGAGCAGTTCTTC
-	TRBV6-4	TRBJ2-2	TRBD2	CASSEGLAGESGELFF	TGTGCCAGCAGTGAGGGACTAGCGGGAGAGTCCGGGGAGCTGTTTTTT
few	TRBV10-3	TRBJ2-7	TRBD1	CAISAGQGTGEQYF	TGTGCCATCAGTGCGGGACAGGGGACGGGGGAGCAGTACTTC
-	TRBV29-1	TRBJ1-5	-	CSVLNGGSNQPQHF	TGCAGCGTGCTAAACGGGGGCAGCAATCAGCCCCAGCATTTT
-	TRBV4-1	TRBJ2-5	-	CASSQVILPNQETQYF	TGCGCCAGCAGCCAAGTAATTTTACCAAACCAAGAGACCCAGTACTTC
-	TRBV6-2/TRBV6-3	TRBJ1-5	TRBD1	CASRRYPGQGDQPQHF	TGTGCCAGCAGGCGATATCCGGGACAGGGAGATCAGCCCCAGCATTTT
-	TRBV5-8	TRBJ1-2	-	CASSLDMKYGYTF	TGTGCCAGCAGCTTGGACATGAAGTATGGCTACACCTTC
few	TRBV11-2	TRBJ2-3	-	CASLLSGTDTQYF	TGTGCCAGCCTCTTGTCGGGGACAGATACGCAGTATTTT
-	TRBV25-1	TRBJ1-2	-	CASSVTDSYGYTF	TGTGCCAGCAGCGTTACGGATTCCTATGGCTACACCTTC
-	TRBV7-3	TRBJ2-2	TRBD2	CASGRREGTGELFF	TGTGCCAGCGGCCGAAGGGAGGGCACCGGGGAGCTGTTTTTT
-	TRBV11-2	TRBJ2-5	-	CASSPNSYETQYF	TGTGCCAGCAGCCCCAACTCGTATGAGACCCAGTACTTC
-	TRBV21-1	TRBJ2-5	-	CASRSGRVGETQYF	TGTGCCAGCAGATCGGGAAGGGTCGGAGAGACCCAGTACTTC
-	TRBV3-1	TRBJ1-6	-	CASSQEGHNSPLHF	TGTGCCAGCAGCCAAGAAGGGCACAATTCACCCCTCCACTTT
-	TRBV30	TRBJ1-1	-	CAWRSPMNTEAFF	TGTGCCTGGAGGTCCCCGATGAACACTGAAGCTTTCTTT
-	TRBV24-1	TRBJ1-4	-	CATSDPGTDNEKLFF	TGTGCCACCAGTGATCCCGGGACGGATAATGAAAAACTGTTTTTT
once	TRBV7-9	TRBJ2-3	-	CTSSITGTTDTQYF	TGTACCAGCAGCATAACGGGGACCACAGATACGCAGTATTTT
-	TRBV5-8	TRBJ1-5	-	CASSLEVGGYNQPQHF	TGTGCCAGCAGCTTGGAAGTCGGGGGTTACAATCAGCCCCAGCATTTT
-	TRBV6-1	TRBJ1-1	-	CASSEAGYTEAFF	TGTGCCAGCAGTGAAGCGGGATACACTGAAGCTTTCTTT
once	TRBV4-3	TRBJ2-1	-	CASSQEATGSYNEQFF	TGCGCCAGCAGCCAAGAAGCGACCGGCTCCTACAATGAGCAGTTCTTC
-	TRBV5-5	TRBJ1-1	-	CASSLAPLNTEAFF	TGTGCCAGCAGCTTGGCCCCACTGAACACTGAAGCTTTCTTT
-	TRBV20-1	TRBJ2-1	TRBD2	CSAHGREGIHNEQFF	TGCAGTGCGCATGGGCGGGAGGGTATCCACAATGAGCAGTTCTTC
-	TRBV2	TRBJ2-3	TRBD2	CASRLAGEGDTQYF	TGTGCCAGCAGACTAGCGGGGGAAGGGGATACGCAGTATTTT
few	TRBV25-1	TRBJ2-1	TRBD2	CASSEVLGGRADNEQFF	TGTGCCAGCAGTGAGGTCCTTGGGGGGAGGGCCGACAATGAGCAGTTCTTC
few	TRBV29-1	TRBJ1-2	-	CSVRRGDYGYTF	TGCAGCGTACGGAGAGGGGACTATGGCTACACCTTC
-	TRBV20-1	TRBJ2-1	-	CSAQTGRSFYNEQFF	TGCAGTGCTCAGACGGGACGGAGCTTCTACAATGAGCAGTTCTTC
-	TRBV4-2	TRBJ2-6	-	CASSQDPAVASGANVLTF	TGTGCCAGCAGCCAAGACCCCGCCGTCGCCTCTGGGGCCAACGTCCTGACTTTC
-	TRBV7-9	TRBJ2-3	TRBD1	CASSLAQRGPTRTDTQYF	TGTGCCAGCAGCTTAGCACAGAGGGGGCCTACCCGCACAGATACGCAGTATTTT
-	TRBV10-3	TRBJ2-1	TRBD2	CAIMEGGPGEQFF	TGTGCCATCATGGAGGGAGGGCCCGGTGAGCAGTTCTTC
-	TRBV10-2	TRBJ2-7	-	CASSESISLTPRYF	TGCGCCAGCAGTGAGTCAATCAGCCTGACTCCCCGGTACTTC
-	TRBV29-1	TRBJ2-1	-	CSVRILGNEQVF	TGCAGCGTCCGAATCCTAGGCAATGAGCAGGTCTTC
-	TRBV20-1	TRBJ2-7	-	CSASRPGTYEQYF	TGCAGTGCTAGCCGCCCCGGGACCTACGAGCAGTACTTC
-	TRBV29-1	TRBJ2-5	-	CSVAAVRETQYF	TGCAGCGTTGCCGCGGTCCGAGAGACCCAGTACTTC
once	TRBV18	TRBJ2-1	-	CASSPPRGAGGDEQFF	TGTGCCAGCTCACCCCCCCGCGGGGCAGGGGGAGATGAGCAGTTCTTC
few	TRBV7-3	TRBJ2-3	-	CASSKHADTQYF	TGTGCCAGCAGTAAGCATGCAGATACGCAGTATTTT
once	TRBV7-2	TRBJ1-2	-	CASSLALTGREGYTF	TGTGCCAGCAGCTTAGCGCTTACAGGGAGGGAAGGCTACACCTTC
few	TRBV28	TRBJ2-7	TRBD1	CASSFRGPTEQYF	TGTGCCAGCAGTTTTAGGGGGCCGACCGAGCAGTACTTC
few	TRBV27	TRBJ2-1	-	CASSVQPRVVEQFF	TGTGCCAGCAGTGTACAACCGAGGGTAGTTGAGCAGTTCTTC
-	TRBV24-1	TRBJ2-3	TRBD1	CATEGQDTDTQYF	TGTGCCACCGAGGGACAGGACACAGATACGCAGTATTTT
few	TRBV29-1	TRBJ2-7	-	CSASGTIYEQYF	TGCAGCGCCTCCGGGACCATCTACGAGCAGTACTTC
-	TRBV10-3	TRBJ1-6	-	CAIRLGSQDSPLHF	TGTGCCATAAGGCTTGGGTCCCAGGATTCACCCCTCCACTTT
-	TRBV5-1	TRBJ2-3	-	CASSYTVSTDTQYF	TGCGCCAGCAGCTACACCGTTAGCACAGATACGCAGTATTTT
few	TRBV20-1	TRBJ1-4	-	CSAKPLKGLEKLFF	TGCAGTGCTAAACCCCTGAAGGGGCTTGAAAAACTGTTTTTT
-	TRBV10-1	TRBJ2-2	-	CASGEDKGRVKDTGELFF	TGCGCCAGCGGGGAGGACAAGGGTCGGGTGAAGGACACCGGGGAGCTGTTTTTT
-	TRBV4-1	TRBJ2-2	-	CASSQTGKVGELFF	TGCGCCAGCAGCCAAACAGGGAAGGTCGGGGAGCTGTTTTTT
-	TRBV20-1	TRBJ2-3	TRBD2	CSARDPSGVTDTQYF	TGCAGTGCTAGAGATCCTAGCGGGGTCACAGATACGCAGTATTTT
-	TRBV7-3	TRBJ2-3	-	CASSSLTEASHLTDTQYF	TGTGCCAGCAGCTCCCTAACCGAGGCCAGCCATCTGACAGATACGCAGTATTTT
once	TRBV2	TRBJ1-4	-	CASMSESKLFF	TGTGCCAGCATGTCAGAGAGTAAACTGTTTTTT
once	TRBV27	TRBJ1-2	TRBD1	CASSKTGGEGSYGYTF	TGTGCCAGCAGCAAGACAGGGGGCGAAGGGAGCTATGGCTACACCTTC
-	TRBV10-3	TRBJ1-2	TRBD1	CAISGQGDGYGYTF	TGTGCCATCAGTGGACAGGGTGATGGCTATGGCTACACCTTC
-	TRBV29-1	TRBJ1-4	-	CSVEPGLGEKLFF	TGCAGCGTTGAACCCGGGCTGGGGGAAAAACTGTTTTTT
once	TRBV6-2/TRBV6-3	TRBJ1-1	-	CASHKNTEAFF	TGTGCCAGTCACAAGAACACTGAAGCTTTCTTT